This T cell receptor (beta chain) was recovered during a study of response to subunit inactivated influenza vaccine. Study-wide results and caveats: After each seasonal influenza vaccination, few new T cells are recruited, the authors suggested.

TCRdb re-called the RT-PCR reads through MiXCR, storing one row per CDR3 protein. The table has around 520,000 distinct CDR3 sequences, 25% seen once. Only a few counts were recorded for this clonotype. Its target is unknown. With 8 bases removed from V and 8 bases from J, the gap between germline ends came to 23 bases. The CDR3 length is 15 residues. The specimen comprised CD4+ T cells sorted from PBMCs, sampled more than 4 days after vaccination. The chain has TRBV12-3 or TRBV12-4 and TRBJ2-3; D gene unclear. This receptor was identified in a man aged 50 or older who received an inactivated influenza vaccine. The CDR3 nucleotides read TGTGCCAGCGGTCCCGACACCTCTATCTCCGGTACGCAGTATTTT. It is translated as CASGPDTSISGTQYF.